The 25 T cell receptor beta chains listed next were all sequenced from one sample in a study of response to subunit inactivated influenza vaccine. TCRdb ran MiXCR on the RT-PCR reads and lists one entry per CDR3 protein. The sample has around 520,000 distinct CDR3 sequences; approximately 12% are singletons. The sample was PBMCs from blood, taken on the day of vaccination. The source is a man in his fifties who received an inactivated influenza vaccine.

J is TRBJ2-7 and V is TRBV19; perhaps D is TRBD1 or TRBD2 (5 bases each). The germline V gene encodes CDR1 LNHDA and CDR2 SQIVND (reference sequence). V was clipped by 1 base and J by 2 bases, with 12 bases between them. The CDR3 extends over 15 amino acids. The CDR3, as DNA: TGTGCCAGTAGTATAGCGGGGCTGGGAACCTACGAGCAGTACTTC. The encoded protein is CASSIAGLGTYEQYF.

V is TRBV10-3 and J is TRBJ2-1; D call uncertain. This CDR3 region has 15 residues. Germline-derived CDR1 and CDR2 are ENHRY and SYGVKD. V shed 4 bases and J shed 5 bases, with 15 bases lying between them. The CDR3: CAISAKESGDNEQFF. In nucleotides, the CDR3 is TGTGCCATCAGTGCTAAGGAGTCCGGCGACAATGAGCAGTTCTTC.

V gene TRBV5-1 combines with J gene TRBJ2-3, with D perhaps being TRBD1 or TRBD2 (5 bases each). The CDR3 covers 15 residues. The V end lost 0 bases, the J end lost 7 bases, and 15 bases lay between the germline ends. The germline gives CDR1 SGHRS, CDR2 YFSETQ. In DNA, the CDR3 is TGCGCCAGCAGCTTGGATCGGGGCCGCGGTTATACGCAGTATTTT. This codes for CASSLDRGRGYTQYF.

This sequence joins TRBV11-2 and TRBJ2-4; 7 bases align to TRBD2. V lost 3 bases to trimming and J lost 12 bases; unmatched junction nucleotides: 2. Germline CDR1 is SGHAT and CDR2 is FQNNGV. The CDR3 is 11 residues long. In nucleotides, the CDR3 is TGTGCCAGCAGCTTCGGACTAGATCAGTACTTC. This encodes CASSFGLDQYF.

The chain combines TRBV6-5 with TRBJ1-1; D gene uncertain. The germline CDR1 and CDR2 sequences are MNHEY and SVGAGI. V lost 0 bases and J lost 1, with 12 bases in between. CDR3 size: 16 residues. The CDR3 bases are TGTGCCAGCAGTTACTCGTTCCGTGTTTCGAACACTGAAGCTTTCTTT. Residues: CASSYSFRVSNTEAFF.

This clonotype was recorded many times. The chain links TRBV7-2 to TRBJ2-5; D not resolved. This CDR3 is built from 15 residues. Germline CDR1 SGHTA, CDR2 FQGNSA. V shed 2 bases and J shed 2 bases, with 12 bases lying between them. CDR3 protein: CASSLQPSPQETQYF. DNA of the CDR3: TGTGCCAGCAGCTTACAACCCAGCCCTCAAGAGACCCAGTACTTC.

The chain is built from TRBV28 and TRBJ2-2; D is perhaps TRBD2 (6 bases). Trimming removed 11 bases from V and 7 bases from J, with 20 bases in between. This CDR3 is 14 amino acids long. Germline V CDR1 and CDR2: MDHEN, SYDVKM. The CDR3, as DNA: TGTGCCTCAATCCGCGGAGGGGCGGGCGGGGAGCTGTTTTTT. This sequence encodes CASIRGGAGGELFF. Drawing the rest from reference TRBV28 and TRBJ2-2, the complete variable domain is DVKVTQSSRYLVKRTGEKVFLECVQDMDHENMFWYRQDPGLGLRLIYFSYDVKMKEKGDIPEGYSVSREKKERFSLILESASTNQTSMYLCASIRGGAGGELFFGEGSRLTVL.

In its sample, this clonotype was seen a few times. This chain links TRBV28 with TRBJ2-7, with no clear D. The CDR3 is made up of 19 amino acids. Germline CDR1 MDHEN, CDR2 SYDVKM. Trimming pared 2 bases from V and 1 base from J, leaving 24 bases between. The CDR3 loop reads CASSLVLVVGSGRSYEQYF. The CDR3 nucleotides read TGTGCCAGCAGTTTAGTCCTTGTGGTCGGTTCGGGTCGATCCTACGAGCAGTACTTC.

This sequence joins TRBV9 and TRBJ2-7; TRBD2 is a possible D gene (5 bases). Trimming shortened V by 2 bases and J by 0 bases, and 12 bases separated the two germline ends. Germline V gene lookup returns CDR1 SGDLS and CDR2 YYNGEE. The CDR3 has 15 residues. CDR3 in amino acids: CASSVSAEASYEQYF. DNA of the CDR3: TGTGCCAGCAGCGTTAGTGCGGAGGCCTCCTACGAGCAGTACTTC. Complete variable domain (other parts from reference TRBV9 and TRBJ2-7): DSGVTQTPKHLITATGQRVTLRCSPRSGDLSVYWYQQSLDQGLQFLIQYYNGEERAKGNILERFSAQQFPDLHSELNLSSLELGDSALYFCASSVSAEASYEQYFGPGTRLTVT.

This CDR3 reads CASSPVRITLAGGPNTQYF. The DNA for the CDR3 is TGTGCCAGCAGCCCCGTACGGATTACACTAGCGGGAGGTCCGAATACGCAGTATTTT. The chain is built from TRBV11-2 and TRBJ2-3; 12 bases are shared with TRBD2. This CDR3 has 19 amino acids. The germline V gene encodes CDR1 SGHAT and CDR2 FQNNGV. Trimming cost V 5 bases and J 7 bases; bases outside gene matches: 19.

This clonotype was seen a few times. CDR3 bases: TGTGCCAGCAGTTCATCTGCAGGGGGGGGGGAGCAGTACTTC. Its protein product is CASSSSAGGGEQYF. V is TRBV12-3 or TRBV12-4 and J is TRBJ2-7, with D possibly being TRBD1 or TRBD2 (7 bases each). Deletions cut 4 bases from V and 7 bases from J, with 17 bases between. This CDR3 comprises 14 residues.

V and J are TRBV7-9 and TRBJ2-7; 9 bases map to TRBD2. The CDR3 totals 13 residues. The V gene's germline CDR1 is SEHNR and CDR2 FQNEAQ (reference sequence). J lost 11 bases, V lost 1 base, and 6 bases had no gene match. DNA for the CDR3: TGTGCCAGCAGCTTAGGACTAGCGGAGACCGAGTACTTC. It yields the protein CASSLGLAETEYF.

CDR3 in amino acids: CASRHRDRVYNEQFF. The CDR3 DNA is TGTGCCAGCAGGCACCGGGACAGGGTCTACAATGAGCAGTTCTTC. The V and J genes are TRBV7-9 and TRBJ2-1, with 9 bases aligning to TRBD1. The CDR3 is 15 residues long. V lost 6 bases, J lost 3 bases, and 6 bases stayed unmatched. Germline-derived CDR1 and CDR2 are SEHNR and FQNEAQ (reference sequence).

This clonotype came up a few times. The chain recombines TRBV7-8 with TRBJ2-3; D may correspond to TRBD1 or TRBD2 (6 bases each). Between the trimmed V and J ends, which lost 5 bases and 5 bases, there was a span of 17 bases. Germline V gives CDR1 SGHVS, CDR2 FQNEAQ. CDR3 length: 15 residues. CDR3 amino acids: CASSPDGGREDTQYF. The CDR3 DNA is TGTGCCAGCAGCCCAGACGGGGGCAGAGAAGATACGCAGTATTTT.

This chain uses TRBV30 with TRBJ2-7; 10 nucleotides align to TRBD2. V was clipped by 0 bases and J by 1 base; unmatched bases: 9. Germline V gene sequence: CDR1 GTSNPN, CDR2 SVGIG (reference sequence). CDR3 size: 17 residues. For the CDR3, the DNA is TGTGCCTGGAGTGTGGGCCCCTATAGCGGGGGGTCCTACGAGCAGTACTTC. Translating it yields CAWSVGPYSGGSYEQYF.

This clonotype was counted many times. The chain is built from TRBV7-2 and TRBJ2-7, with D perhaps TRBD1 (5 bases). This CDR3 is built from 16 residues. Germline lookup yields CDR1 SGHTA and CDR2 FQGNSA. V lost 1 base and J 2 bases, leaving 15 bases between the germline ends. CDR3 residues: CASSLEGWGSPYEQYF. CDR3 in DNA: TGTGCCAGCAGCTTAGAGGGATGGGGCTCTCCCTACGAGCAGTACTTC.

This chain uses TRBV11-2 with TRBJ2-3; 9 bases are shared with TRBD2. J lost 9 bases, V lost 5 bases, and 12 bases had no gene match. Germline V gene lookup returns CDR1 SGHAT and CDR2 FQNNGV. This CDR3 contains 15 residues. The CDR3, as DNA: TGTGCCAGCAGCCCGCAAACTAGCGGGTCTAGAACGCAGTATTTT. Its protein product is CASSPQTSGSRTQYF.

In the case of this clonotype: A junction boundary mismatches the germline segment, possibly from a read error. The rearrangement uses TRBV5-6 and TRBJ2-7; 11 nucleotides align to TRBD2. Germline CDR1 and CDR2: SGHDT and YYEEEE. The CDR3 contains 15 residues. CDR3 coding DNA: TGTGCCAGCAGCTACATTCTAGCGGGAGGAGGCGAGCGGTACTTC. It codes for CASSYILAGGGERYF.

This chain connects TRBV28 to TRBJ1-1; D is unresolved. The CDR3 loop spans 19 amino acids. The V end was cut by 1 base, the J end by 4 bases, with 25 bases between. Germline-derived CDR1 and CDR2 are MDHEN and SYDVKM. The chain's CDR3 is CASSLYSLLSGSLVTEAFF. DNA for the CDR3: TGTGCCAGCAGTTTATATTCGTTGCTATCGGGCTCCTTGGTCACTGAAGCTTTCTTT.

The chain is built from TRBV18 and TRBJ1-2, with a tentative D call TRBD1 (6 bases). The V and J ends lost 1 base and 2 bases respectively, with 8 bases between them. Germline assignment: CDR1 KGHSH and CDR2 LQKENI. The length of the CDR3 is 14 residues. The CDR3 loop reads CASSPLDRNYGYTF. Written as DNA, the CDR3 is TGTGCCAGCTCACCACTGGACAGAAACTATGGCTACACCTTC.

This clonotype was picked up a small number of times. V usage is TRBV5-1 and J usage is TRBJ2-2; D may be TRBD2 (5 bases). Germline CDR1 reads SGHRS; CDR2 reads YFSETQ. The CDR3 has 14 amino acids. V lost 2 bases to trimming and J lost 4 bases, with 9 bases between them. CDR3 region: CASSFTGSTGELFF. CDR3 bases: TGCGCCAGCAGCTTTACGGGAAGCACCGGGGAGCTGTTTTTT.

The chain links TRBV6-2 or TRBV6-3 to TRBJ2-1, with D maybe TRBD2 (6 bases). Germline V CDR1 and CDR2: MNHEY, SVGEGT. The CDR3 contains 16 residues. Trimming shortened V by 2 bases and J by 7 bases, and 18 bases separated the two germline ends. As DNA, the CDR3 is TGTGCCAGCAGTTACCCCTCGGGACCCGGGGGAAATGAGCAGTTCTTC. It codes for CASSYPSGPGGNEQFF.

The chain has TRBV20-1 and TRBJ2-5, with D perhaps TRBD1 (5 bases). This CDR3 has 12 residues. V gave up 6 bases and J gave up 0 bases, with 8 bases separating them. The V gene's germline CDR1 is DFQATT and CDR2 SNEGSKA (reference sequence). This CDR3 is CSATDNQETQYF. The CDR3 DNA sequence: TGCAGTGCGACGGACAACCAAGAGACCCAGTACTTC.

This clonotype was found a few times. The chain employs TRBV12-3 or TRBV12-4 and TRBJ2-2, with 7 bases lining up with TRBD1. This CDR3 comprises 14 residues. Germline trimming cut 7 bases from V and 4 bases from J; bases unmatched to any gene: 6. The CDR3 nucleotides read TGTGCCAGCACGGGACAGACCTTCACCGGGGAGCTGTTTTTT. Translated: CASTGQTFTGELFF.

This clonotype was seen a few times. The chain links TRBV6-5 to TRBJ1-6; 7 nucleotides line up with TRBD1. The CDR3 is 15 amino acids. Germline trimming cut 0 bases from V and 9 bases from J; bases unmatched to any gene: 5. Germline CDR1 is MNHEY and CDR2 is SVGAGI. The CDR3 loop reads CASSYSRGLGSPLHF. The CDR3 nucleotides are TGTGCCAGCAGTTACTCAAGGGGGCTAGGTTCACCCCTCCACTTT.